Following are 15 T cell receptor beta chains from one sample sequenced in a study of read filtering for tumor transcriptome and immune sequencing. The library was built from 400 to 500 ng RNA with molecular barcoded adaptors for alpha/delta and beta/gamma chains. TCRdb reanalysed the reads using MiXCR and keeps one entry per CDR3 protein. The repertoire holds roughly 25,000 distinct CDR3 sequences, around 20% seen once, with around a sixth in the top ten. Material: a population of CD138-negative cells sorted from bone marrow. The receptor set was obtained from a donor aged 40 or older with multiple myeloma.

This clonotype was found many times. This chain joins TRBV30 and TRBJ2-3, with 9 nucleotides matching TRBD1. V trimming: 4 bases; J trimming: 4 bases; junction bases outside the gene matches: 9. Germline CDR1 is GTSNPN and CDR2 is SVGIG (reference sequence). The CDR3 extends over 15 amino acids. CDR3 in DNA: TGTGCCTGGACCGTCGGGACAGGGAGTGCAGATACGCAGTATTTT. Its translation: CAWTVGTGSADTQYF.

With respect to this clonotype: This sequence may be a read error, since a much larger clone differs from it by one base. The chain carries TRBV28 and TRBJ2-7; D is unresolved. The CDR3 totals 11 residues. With 5 bases removed from V and 9 bases from J, the gap between germline ends came to 11 bases. Germline-derived CDR1 and CDR2 are MDHEN and SYDVKM. The CDR3 sequence is CASSLPPAQYF. In DNA, the CDR3 is TGTGCCAGCAGTCTCCCCCCCGCGCAGTACTTC.

This clonotype was seen many times. The chain recombines TRBV11-2 with TRBJ2-1, with 9 nucleotides matching TRBD2. Trimming cost V 2 bases and J 8 bases; bases outside gene matches: 7. The CDR3 has 15 residues. From germline, CDR1 is SGHAT and CDR2 FQNNGV. In nucleotides, the CDR3 is TGTGCCAGCAGCTTAATAGCGGGAGATAGCCATGAGCAGTTCTTC. Encoded protein: CASSLIAGDSHEQFF. The variable domain in full, completed from reference TRBV11-2 and TRBJ2-1, reads EAGVAQSPRYKIIEKRQSVAFWCNPISGHATLYWYQQILGQGPKLLIQFQNNGVVDDSQLPKDRFSAERLKGVDSTLKIQPAKLEDSAVYLCASSLIAGDSHEQFFGPGTRLTVL.

This clonotype appeared many times. The chain is built from TRBV7-9 and TRBJ2-2, with D unclear. Germline V lookup: CDR1 SEHNR, CDR2 FQNEAQ (reference sequence). Trimming removed 5 bases from V and 4 bases from J, with 8 bases in between. This CDR3 has 13 amino acids. CDR3 DNA sequence: TGTGCCAGCAGCCCAACGACCACCGGGGAGCTGTTTTTT. It is translated as CASSPTTTGELFF.

Remarks on this clonotype: A far larger clone is one nucleotide away, so this likely arose from a read error. Lacking the conserved final phenylalanine or tryptophan, this CDR3 likely reflects a read error. The rearrangement uses TRBV12-3 or TRBV12-4 and TRBJ2-1; a weak D match, TRBD1 (5 bases). The germline V and J ends were trimmed by 6 bases and 4 bases, with 10 bases remaining between them. This CDR3 has 13 residues. CDR3 DNA sequence: TGTGCCAGCAGGGGGCGGTCGTACAATGAGCAGTTCCTC. Its protein product is CASRGRSYNEQFL.

This clonotype was found a few times. It differs at one base from a far larger clone, so likely a read error. Likely a read error: the CDR3 ends without its conserved phenylalanine or tryptophan. CDR3 residues: CASSYIQGSGELFL. CDR3 DNA sequence: TGTGCCAGCAGTTACATCCAGGGGTCCGGGGAGCTGTTTTTA. This chain joins TRBV6-6 and TRBJ2-2; possible D gene TRBD1, 6 bases. The V end lost 2 bases, the J end lost 6 bases, and 10 bases lay between the germline ends. The CDR3 spans 14 residues. Germline values: CDR1 MNHNY, CDR2 SVGAGI (reference sequence).

This clonotype was found many times. This chain connects TRBV30 to TRBJ2-1, with 15 bases lining up with TRBD2. V was clipped by 0 bases and J by 8 bases; unmatched bases: 5. This CDR3 is 16 amino acids long. Germline V gives CDR1 GTSNPN, CDR2 SVGIG (reference sequence). CDR3 bases: TGTGCCTGGAGTGTAGGACTAGCGGGAGGGAGAGATGAGCAGTTCTTC. Its protein is CAWSVGLAGGRDEQFF.

Concerning this clonotype: A much more abundant neighbour one base away suggests this may be a read error. The CDR3 end shows no conserved phenylalanine or tryptophan, and so a read error is likely. The V and J genes are TRBV13 and TRBJ2-1; tentatively, D is TRBD2 (5 bases). CDR3 length: 15 amino acids. V dropped 4 bases and J dropped 9 bases, with 19 bases sitting between them. Germline V lookup: CDR1 PRHDT, CDR2 FYEKMQ (reference sequence). CDR3 sequence reads: CASSSAELVSGEQFL. The CDR3 coding sequence is TGTGCCAGCAGCTCCGCCGAATTGGTAAGCGGTGAGCAGTTCCTC.

This clonotype was counted a few times. The chain has TRBV18 and TRBJ1-5, with D possibly being TRBD1 (5 bases). CDR3 length: 14 residues. From germline, CDR1 is KGHSH and CDR2 LQKENI. V lost 8 bases and J 3 bases, leaving 14 bases between the germline ends. DNA for the CDR3: TGTGCCAGCCACTCGGGACGGAACAATCAGCCCCAGCATTTT. As protein: CASHSGRNNQPQHF.

This clonotype was detected ten times or more. The chain carries TRBV29-1 and TRBJ2-2, with 7 nucleotides matching TRBD1. V lost 6 bases to trimming and J lost 2 bases; unmatched junction nucleotides: 6. Germline values: CDR1 SQVTM, CDR2 ANQGSEA. This CDR3 has 14 residues. The CDR3 DNA reads as TGCAGCGTAACCGACAGGGCCAACACCGGGGAGCTGTTTTTT. This translates into CSVTDRANTGELFF.

This sequence joins TRBV7-8 and TRBJ2-7; D not resolved. The CDR3 is made up of 11 amino acids. Trimming pared 5 bases from V and 3 bases from J, leaving 5 bases between. CDR1 and CDR2 (germline): SGHVS, FQNEAQ. CDR3 in DNA: TGTGCCAGCAGCCCGAACTACGAGCAGTACTTC. It translates to CASSPNYEQYF. Looking up the rest from reference TRBV7-8 and TRBJ2-7 gives the full variable domain: GAGVSQSPRYKVAKRGQDVALRCDPISGHVSLFWYQQALGQGPEFLTYFQNEAQLDKSGLPSDRFFAERPEGSVSTLKIQRTQQEDSAVYLCASSPNYEQYFGPGTRLTVT.

Only a few counts were recorded for this clonotype. The chain is built from TRBV20-1 and TRBJ2-7; 12 bases map to TRBD2. The CDR3 has 14 amino acids. Germline assignment: CDR1 DFQATT and CDR2 SNEGSKA (reference sequence). Trimming cost V 1 base and J 7 bases; bases outside gene matches: 5. The CDR3 spells CSARGTSGKGEQYF. The CDR3 bases are TGCAGTGCTAGAGGGACTAGCGGGAAGGGAGAGCAGTACTTC.

In its sample, this clonotype was seen many times. The chain has TRBV18 and TRBJ1-1; 7 bases agree with TRBD1. This CDR3 has 14 residues. Germline CDR1 reads KGHSH; CDR2 reads LQKENI. Germline trimming cut 2 bases from V and 8 bases from J; bases unmatched to any gene: 8. CDR3 protein: CASSPRQGSLEAFF. CDR3 DNA: TGTGCCAGCTCACCAAGACAGGGAAGCTTGGAAGCTTTCTTT. The variable domain in full, with the rest retrieved from reference TRBV18 and TRBJ1-1, is NAGVMQNPRHLVRRRGQEARLRCSPMKGHSHVYWYRQLPEEGLKFMVYLQKENIIDESGMPKERFSAEFPKEGPSILRIQQVVRGDSAAYFCASSPRQGSLEAFFGQGTRLTVV.

The chain links TRBV18 to TRBJ2-2; TRBD2 agrees at 12 bases. Germline CDR1 reads KGHSH; CDR2 reads LQKENI. The CDR3 covers 19 residues. V lost 5 bases to trimming and J lost 6 bases; unmatched junction nucleotides: 16. This CDR3 reads CASSSLPFGLAGIAGELFF. Here the CDR3 DNA reads TGTGCCAGCTCATCCTTACCGTTCGGACTAGCGGGAATAGCCGGGGAGCTGTTTTTT.

CDR3 sequence (DNA): TGCAGTGCTAGAGACCTCCTAGCGGGGGGGTCGAATGAGCAGTTCTTC. Protein: CSARDLLAGGSNEQFF. V is TRBV20-1 and J is TRBJ2-1; TRBD2 matches at 12 bases. The CDR3 is made up of 16 amino acids. Unmatched junction bases numbered 7, after V lost 0 bases and J lost 7 bases. Germline CDR1 reads DFQATT; CDR2 reads SNEGSKA (reference sequence).